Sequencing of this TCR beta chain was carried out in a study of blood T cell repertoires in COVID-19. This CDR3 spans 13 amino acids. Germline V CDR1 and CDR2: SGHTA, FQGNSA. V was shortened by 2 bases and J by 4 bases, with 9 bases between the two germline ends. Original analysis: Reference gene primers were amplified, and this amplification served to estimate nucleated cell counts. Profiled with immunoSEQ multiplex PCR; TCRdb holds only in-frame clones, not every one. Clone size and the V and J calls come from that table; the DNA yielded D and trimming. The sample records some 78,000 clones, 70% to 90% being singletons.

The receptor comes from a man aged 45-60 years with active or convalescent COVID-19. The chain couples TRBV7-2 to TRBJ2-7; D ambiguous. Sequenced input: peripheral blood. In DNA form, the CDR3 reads TGTGCCAGCAGCTTATTTACGGGTTACGAGCAGTACTTC. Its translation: CASSLFTGYEQYF.